Listed here are 12 T cell receptor beta chains from one sample, sequenced in a study of CD8+ T cells in alopecia areata. Reverse transcribed after extraction, RNA yielded cDNA as the sequencing template. This table comes from immunoSEQ multiplex PCR, and its TCRdb copy is limited to in-frame clones, with some not included. The top ten clones hold roughly 7.5% of a sample with around 160,000 clones, roughly 48% of them seen once. Source material: CD4+ T cells sorted from blood. The receptors were sampled from a human donor with alopecia areata.

CDR3 amino acids: CATSRGSYVETQYF. CDR3 DNA sequence: TGTGCCACCAGCAGAGGCAGCTACGTGGAGACCCAGTACTTC. This chain joins TRBV15 and TRBJ2-5; D is undetermined. The germline gives CDR1 LNHNV, CDR2 YYDKDF (reference sequence). V lost 1 base to trimming and J lost 5 bases, with 11 bases between them. This CDR3 comprises 14 residues.

This clone was seen more than once but under ten times. This chain connects TRBV29-1 to TRBJ2-7, with D possibly TRBD1 on 7 matching bases. CDR3 length equals 13 residues. The germline V gene has CDR1 SQVTM and CDR2 ANQGSEA. Trimming removed 5 bases from V and 5 bases from J, with 16 bases in between. CDR3 amino acids: CSVSGGIFDEQYF. Written as DNA, the CDR3 is TGCAGCGTTTCAGGGGGGATCTTTGACGAGCAGTACTTC.

This clone was found a few times. The chain carries TRBV29-1 and TRBJ1-1; D unclear. CDR1 and CDR2 from the germline V gene are SQVTM and ANQGSEA. Trimming pared 6 bases from V and 6 bases from J, leaving 17 bases between. This CDR3 is 13 amino acids long. This CDR3 reads CSVVLGARAEAFF. The DNA for the CDR3 is TGCAGCGTCGTACTCGGTGCTCGAGCTGAAGCTTTCTTT.

The V gene is TRBV28, the J gene TRBJ2-5; TRBD1 agrees at 7 bases. With 1 base clipped from V and 2 bases from J, the junction kept 4 bases outside the gene matches. CDR3 length equals 15 residues. Germline V gene lookup returns CDR1 MDHEN and CDR2 SYDVKM. The CDR3 sequence is CASSLSPTGQETQYF. The CDR3 nucleotides are TGTGCCAGCAGTTTATCCCCGACAGGGCAAGAGACCCAGTACTTC.

The V gene is TRBV20-1, the J gene TRBJ2-3; no definite D call. CDR1 is DFQATT and CDR2 is SNEGSKA in the germline V gene (reference sequence). With 1 base removed from V and 5 bases from J, the gap between germline ends came to 4 bases. The CDR3 length is 11 residues. For the CDR3, the DNA is TGCAGTGCTAGAGTAGTAGATACGCAGTATTTT. It yields the protein CSARVVDTQYF.

This clone occurred a few times. The gene calls are TRBV7-9 and TRBJ1-2, with D perhaps TRBD1 (5 bases). Trimming cost V 8 bases and J 7 bases, with 20 bases left between them. Per the germline V gene, CDR1 is SEHNR and CDR2 is FQNEAQ (reference sequence). The CDR3 loop spans 14 amino acids. CDR3 in DNA: TGTGCCAGCGCTAGGGCCCAGGGCTCTTTTGGCTACACCTTC. This codes for CASARAQGSFGYTF.

This clone appeared a few times. The J gene is TRBJ1-1, the V gene TRBV29-1; perhaps TRBD1 as D (5 bases). The length of the CDR3 is 10 residues. Germline V lookup: CDR1 SQVTM, CDR2 ANQGSEA. The V end was cut by 5 bases, the J end by 10 bases, with 11 bases between. CDR3 coding DNA: TGCAGCGTTTCAACAGGTGTAGCTTTCTTT. This gives the protein CSVSTGVAFF.

Of note for this clone: A junction boundary mismatches the germline segment, possibly from a read error. The rearrangement links TRBV27 to TRBJ2-4, with unresolved D. In germline, CDR1 is MNHEY, CDR2 SMNVEV (reference sequence). CDR3 length: 15 residues. CDR3 protein: CATSPRVPVKNIQYF. The CDR3 coding sequence is TGTGCCACCAGTCCCAGAGTACCAGTCAAAAACATTCAGTACTTC.

The chain has TRBV7-9 and TRBJ2-3, with 8 bases identical to TRBD2. J lost 3 bases, V lost 2 bases, and 7 bases had no gene match. The CDR3 totals 16 residues. Germline V gives CDR1 SEHNR, CDR2 FQNEAQ (reference sequence). CDR3 in DNA: TGTGCCAGCAGCTTAAATCGGGAGGGCCCGACAGATACGCAGTATTTT. This encodes CASSLNREGPTDTQYF.

V is TRBV9 and J is TRBJ2-6, with unresolved D. The CDR3 loop spans 16 amino acids. V was cut by 1 base and J by 0 bases, with 8 bases left in between. Germline values: CDR1 SGDLS, CDR2 YYNGEE. The CDR3 here is CASSVSLSSGANVLTF. As DNA, the CDR3 is TGTGCCAGCAGCGTATCTTTGAGCTCTGGGGCCAACGTCCTGACTTTC.

The J gene is TRBJ1-2, the V gene TRBV6-5; tentatively, D is TRBD1 (5 bases). The V end was cut by 1 base, the J end by 4 bases, with 13 bases between. The CDR3 spans 15 residues. Germline values: CDR1 MNHEY, CDR2 SVGAGI. The CDR3 loop reads CASSYFGQGAYGYTF. The CDR3 DNA reads TGTGCCAGCAGTTACTTCGGACAAGGAGCCTATGGCTACACCTTC.

As concerns this clone: It may be a read error: a sequence one base away is much more abundant. Other nucleotide sequences from this sample produce the same CDR3. The rearrangement joins TRBV5-4 to TRBJ2-5; D ambiguous. V was cut by 2 bases and J by 2 bases, with 1 base left in between. Per the germline V gene, CDR1 is SGHNT and CDR2 is YYREEE (reference sequence). The CDR3 contains 11 residues. The CDR3 sequence: CASSFQETQYF. The CDR3 DNA follows: TGTGCCAGCAGCTTTCAAGAGACCCAGTACTTC.